Given below is one TCR beta chain in context. Its antigen is not known. The record originates from a study of response to subunit inactivated influenza vaccine. Study-level results: Each seasonal flu vaccination may recruit only limited new T cells, authors suggested.

Between the trimmed V and J ends, which lost 2 bases and 3 bases, there was a span of 8 bases. Per germline, CDR1 MNHNY and CDR2 SVGAGI (reference sequence). The CDR3 is 13 residues long. TCRdb itself ran the RT-PCR reads through MiXCR, one entry per CDR3 protein. The sample has 650,000 to 800,000 distinct CDR3 sequences, roughly 20% seen once. The chain is built from TRBV6-6 and TRBJ2-7; no reliable D call. The clonotype comes from a man in his forties or fifties who received an inactivated influenza vaccine. Sequenced material: PBMCs from blood, taken roughly 5 days after vaccination. The CDR3 coding sequence is TGTGCCAGCAGTTACGACACGAACTACGAGCAGTACTTC. Protein sequence: CASSYDTNYEQYF.